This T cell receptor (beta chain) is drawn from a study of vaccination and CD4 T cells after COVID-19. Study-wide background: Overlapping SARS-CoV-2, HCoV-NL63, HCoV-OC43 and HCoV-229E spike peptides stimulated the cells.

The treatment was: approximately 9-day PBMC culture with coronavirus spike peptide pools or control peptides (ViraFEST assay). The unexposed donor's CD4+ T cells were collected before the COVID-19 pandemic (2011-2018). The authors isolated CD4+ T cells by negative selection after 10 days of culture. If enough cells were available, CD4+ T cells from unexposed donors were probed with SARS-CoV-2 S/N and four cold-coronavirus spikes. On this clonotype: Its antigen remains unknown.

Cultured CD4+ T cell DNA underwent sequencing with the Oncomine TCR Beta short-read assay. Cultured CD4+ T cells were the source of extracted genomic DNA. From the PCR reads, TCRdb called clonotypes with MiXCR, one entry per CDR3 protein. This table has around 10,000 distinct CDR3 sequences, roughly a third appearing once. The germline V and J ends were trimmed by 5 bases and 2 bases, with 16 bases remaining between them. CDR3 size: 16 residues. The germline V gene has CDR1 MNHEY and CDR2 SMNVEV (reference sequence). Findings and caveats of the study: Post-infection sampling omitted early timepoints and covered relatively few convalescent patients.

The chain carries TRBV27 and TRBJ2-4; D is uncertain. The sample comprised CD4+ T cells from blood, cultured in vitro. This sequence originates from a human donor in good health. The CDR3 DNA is TGTGCCAGCAGTCCCAATGGTTTGGGGACCAAAAACATTCAGTACTTC. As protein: CASSPNGLGTKNIQYF.